The 14 T cell receptor beta chains listed next were all sequenced from one sample in a study of blood T cell repertoires in COVID-19. Using immunoSEQ multiplex PCR, the repertoire was profiled, and TCRdb retains in-frame clones only, with some absent. The profile shows 250,000 to 300,000 clones, about nine tenths of them singletons. Specimen: peripheral blood. These receptors came from a woman aged 45-59 years who had recovered from COVID-19.

This rearrangement joins TRBV2 to TRBJ1-2; D not resolved. The germline CDR1 and CDR2 sequences are SNHLY and FYNNEI. This CDR3 is built from 12 residues. Trimming removed 7 bases at V and 5 bases at J, with 11 bases between. The CDR3 here is CASKSVNYGYTF. The CDR3 DNA sequence: TGTGCCAGCAAGTCGGTTAATTATGGCTACACCTTC.

This chain joins TRBV6-6 and TRBJ2-5, with TRBD1 matching over 12 bases. Per germline, CDR1 MNHNY and CDR2 SVGAGI (reference sequence). After removal of 6 bases from V and 4 bases from J, the junction contained 12 bases not matched to a gene. The CDR3 has 17 residues. Here the CDR3 reads CASSRLSGQGARETQYF. CDR3 nucleotides: TGTGCCAGCAGCCGATTGTCGGGACAGGGGGCTCGAGAGACCCAGTACTTC.

V and J are TRBV4-3 and TRBJ1-4, with D hard to call. The V end was cut by 0 bases, the J end by 5 bases, with 13 bases between. CDR1 and CDR2 (germline): LGHNA, YSLEER. This CDR3 has 16 residues. The CDR3 DNA sequence: TGCGCCAGCAGCCAAGATCTTAGCACTAGGAATGAAAAACTGTTTTTT. This gives the protein CASSQDLSTRNEKLFF.

CDR3 DNA: TGCAGCGTTGACCGTACAGGGAACGAGCAGTACTTC. Its protein is CSVDRTGNEQYF. V gene TRBV29-1 combines with J gene TRBJ2-7, with D perhaps TRBD1 (6 bases). The germline CDR1 and CDR2 sequences are SQVTM and ANQGSEA. Trimming shortened V by 3 bases and J by 5 bases, and 11 bases separated the two germline ends. The CDR3 contains 12 residues.

The chain recombines TRBV28 with TRBJ1-1; possibly TRBD1 for D (6 bases). CDR1 MDHEN and CDR2 SYDVKM come from the germline V gene. The CDR3 sequence is 15 residues long. V was trimmed by 3 bases and J by 4 bases, leaving 15 bases between them. The CDR3 DNA is TGTGCCAGCAGTTTTATCAGGGGAAGGGGCACTGAAGCTTTCTTT. It encodes CASSFIRGRGTEAFF.

This chain joins TRBV7-2 and TRBJ2-3; D is perhaps TRBD1 (6 bases). V was trimmed by 5 bases and J by 0 bases, leaving 9 bases between them. This CDR3 region has 14 residues. CDR1 is SGHTA and CDR2 is FQGNSA in the germline V gene. CDR3 in amino acids: CASSAGASTDTQYF. The CDR3, as DNA: TGTGCCAGCAGCGCAGGGGCCAGCACAGATACGCAGTATTTT.

V gene TRBV10-1 combines with J gene TRBJ1-6, with unresolved D. Trimming removed 5 bases at V and 9 bases at J, with 23 bases between. The CDR3 extends over 17 amino acids. Germline V lookup: CDR1 WNHNN, CDR2 SYGVQD (reference sequence). In DNA, the CDR3 is TGCGCCAGCAGTCCACACTCCTTTGACGGGATTAGTTCACCCCTCCACTTT. It translates to CASSPHSFDGISSPLHF.

The gene calls are TRBV4-2 and TRBJ1-5, with D uncertain. The CDR3 has 15 amino acids. Germline CDR1 and CDR2: LGHNA and YNFKEQ. Trimming pared 0 bases from V and 2 bases from J, leaving 8 bases between. The CDR3 coding sequence is TGTGCCAGCAGCCAAGATGGGCAGGGCAATCAGCCCCAGCATTTT. Translated: CASSQDGQGNQPQHF.

This chain connects TRBV10-3 to TRBJ2-3; possible D gene TRBD1, 6 bases. The germline V gene encodes CDR1 ENHRY and CDR2 SYGVKD. V was shortened by 2 bases and J by 3 bases, with 15 bases between the two germline ends. This CDR3 spans 16 amino acids. For the CDR3, the DNA is TGTGCCATCAGTGAGCAGGGGCGTGTAAGGACAGATACGCAGTATTTT. This translates into CAISEQGRVRTDTQYF.

The chain links TRBV5-1 to TRBJ1-1, with D perhaps matching TRBD1 (6 bases). The germline V and J ends were trimmed by 0 bases and 2 bases, with 14 bases remaining between them. Looked up from germline, CDR1 is SGHRS and CDR2 is YFSETQ. The CDR3 has 16 amino acids. The CDR3 region is CASSLAPQGLNTEAFF. DNA for the CDR3: TGCGCCAGCAGCTTGGCCCCCCAGGGGTTAAACACTGAAGCTTTCTTT.

The rearrangement joins TRBV20-1 to TRBJ2-1, with D uncertain. Germline V CDR1 and CDR2: DFQATT, SNEGSKA (reference sequence). CDR3 length: 12 amino acids. The V end lost 3 bases, the J end lost 8 bases, and 11 bases lay between the germline ends. CDR3 protein: CSASGVEDEQFF. The CDR3 nucleotides read TGCAGTGCTAGTGGGGTTGAGGATGAGCAGTTCTTC.

The chain employs TRBV19 and TRBJ1-1; 7 nucleotides line up with TRBD1. CDR3 length equals 15 residues. The V gene end was trimmed by 1 base and the J gene end by 2 bases; junction bases not matched to a gene: 4. Per the germline V gene, CDR1 is LNHDA and CDR2 is SQIVND (reference sequence). This chain's CDR3 is CASSIVAGGNTEAFF. DNA of the CDR3: TGTGCCAGTAGTATAGTGGCAGGGGGAAACACTGAAGCTTTCTTT.

J is TRBJ2-3 and V is TRBV7-2; 9 bases map to TRBD2. Trimming cost V 5 bases and J 3 bases; bases outside gene matches: 6. The germline V gene encodes CDR1 SGHTA and CDR2 FQGNSA. The CDR3 sequence is 15 residues long. The CDR3 region is CASSPSGGRTDTQYF. The DNA of the CDR3 is TGTGCCAGCAGCCCCAGCGGGGGGCGGACAGATACGCAGTATTTT.

The chain couples TRBV19 to TRBJ2-1, with 7 bases fitting TRBD1. The V segment lost 5 bases and the J segment 3 bases; nucleotides outside the gene matches: 7. Germline values: CDR1 LNHDA, CDR2 SQIVND (reference sequence). The CDR3 runs 15 residues. CDR3 DNA sequence: TGTGCCAGTAGTCCCCGATGGGACAGCTACAATGAGCAGTTCTTC. Its translation is CASSPRWDSYNEQFF.